Listed below are T cell receptor beta chains from one sample, sequenced in a study of blood T cell repertoires in COVID-19. Libraries were prepared by immunoSEQ multiplex PCR; TCRdb keeps only in-frame clonotypes and omits some of them. This table has around 200,000 clones, about 83% appearing once. Sequencing used peripheral blood. Receptors were obtained from a woman aged 30 to 39 with COVID-19, enrolled during active disease. CDR3s leave out the opening cysteine and the closing phenylalanine or tryptophan. D genes are given only for firm matches.

cdr3_aa j_call d_call v_call
ASSFWGPTDTQY TRBJ2-3 . TRBV27
ASSKEGTGVSGNTIY TRBJ1-3 TRBD1 TRBV9
ASSPPGRKNTGELF TRBJ2-2 . TRBV7-3
ASSSGGRVYGYT TRBJ1-2 TRBD1 TRBV5-4
SAPQANTQY TRBJ2-3 . TRBV20-1
ASSNRQGPYEQY TRBJ2-7 TRBD1 TRBV5-6
ATSDRRRGEGPQH TRBJ1-5 . TRBV24-1
ASSPTGSGEKLF TRBJ1-4 . TRBV19
ASSILGAGTDTQY TRBJ2-3 . TRBV19
ASSLGQGSSTIY TRBJ1-3 . TRBV5-5
ASSLMGGQETQY TRBJ2-5 . TRBV7-9
ASSMISGTGGNQPQH TRBJ1-5 TRBD1 TRBV19
ASSIAGSTGELF TRBJ2-2 . TRBV19
ASSKDRASGRVDEQF TRBJ2-1 . TRBV21-1
AISEWEIANYGYT TRBJ1-2 . TRBV10-3
ASSAGLQETQY TRBJ2-5 . TRBV9
ASSLAGQGANTGELF TRBJ2-2 TRBD1 TRBV7-9
ASSPWTGLSYEQY TRBJ2-7 . TRBV21-1
ASSSLGQAPSYEQY TRBJ2-7 . TRBV28
ASGLEAGGGNTIY TRBJ1-3 TRBD1 TRBV12-5
ASSYGASGGGDTQY TRBJ2-3 TRBD2 TRBV6-5
ASSQDIGSGEQY TRBJ2-7 . TRBV4-1
ASSLAPSGGSYEQY TRBJ2-7 TRBD2 TRBV5-1
ASSLQGAGETQY TRBJ2-5 TRBD1 TRBV5-1
ASSIGTGVLTEAF TRBJ1-1 TRBD1 TRBV19
ASSREGTYGYT TRBJ1-2 . TRBV18
AWSARTGFEKLF TRBJ1-4 TRBD1 TRBV30
ASTKTQVPYEQY TRBJ2-7 . TRBV10-1